This passage covers 10 T cell receptor beta chains from one sample sequenced in a study of radiation and T cells in renal cell carcinoma (dated by TCRdb to 2018 to 2021). The protocol used for the library was the immunoSEQ multiplex PCR assay. Drawn from immuneACCESS, this table holds only the in-frame rearrangements with V and J called that TCRdb kept. Clones are partly lost; checked studies trace under half to an unresolved V gene and leave the rest unexplained. Present in this sample are some 76,000 clones, 82% of which were seen just once. The ten largest account for 5.8% of the sample. The time point tag for this specimen amounts to: blood 2 weeks post-SBRT. Interpreted using the paper, the treatment or condition label stands for: 15 Gy SBRT to primary tumor, nephrectomy 4 weeks later. This specimen was blood, taken from a patient whose treatment included radiotherapy and nephrectomy. All receptors derive from a man between 60 and 75 years old with renal cell carcinoma.

J is TRBJ2-5 and V is TRBV19, with 10 bases aligning to TRBD2. The CDR3 extends over 16 amino acids. CDR1 and CDR2 (germline): LNHDA, SQIVND (reference sequence). The junction had 4 bases not matched to a gene; V was cut back by 2 bases and J by 1 base. CDR3 in DNA: TGTGCCAGTAGTATACTAGCGGGGGCAACCCAAGAGACCCAGTACTTC. This encodes CASSILAGATQETQYF.

The chain combines TRBV15 with TRBJ1-5; no definite D call. CDR3 size: 16 residues. Trimming pared 0 bases from V and 1 base from J, leaving 10 bases between. The germline V gene has CDR1 LNHNV and CDR2 YYDKDF (reference sequence). The CDR3 spells CATSRDRVGSNQPQHF. DNA of the CDR3: TGTGCCACCAGCAGAGATAGGGTTGGAAGCAATCAGCCCCAGCATTTT.

The count of this clone is one. The rearrangement uses TRBV6-1 and TRBJ2-1, with D uncertain. CDR3 length: 13 amino acids. Trimming removed 1 base from V and 12 bases from J, with 13 bases in between. Germline V gene data show CDR1 as MNHNS and CDR2 as SASEGT. CDR3 in DNA: TGTGCCAGCAGTGAAGGAAGTGGAGTTCTGCAGTTCTTC. Translating gives CASSEGSGVLQFF.

The chain is built from TRBV27 and TRBJ2-5; perhaps TRBD2 as D (7 bases). V lost 6 bases, J lost 8 bases, and 22 bases lay in between. This CDR3 is built from 15 residues. CDR1 and CDR2 from the germline V gene are MNHEY and SMNVEV (reference sequence). The CDR3 loop is CASSGRQGPFDTQYF. The CDR3 region has the DNA TGTGCCAGCAGCGGGAGGCAGGGGCCTTTCGACACCCAGTACTTC.

CDR3 nucleotides: TGTGCCAGCAGCTTCTCGGGACAGGGGTACAATGAGCAGTTCTTC. Its protein product is CASSFSGQGYNEQFF. V usage is TRBV5-4 and J usage is TRBJ2-1, with 10 nucleotides matching TRBD1. The length of the CDR3 is 15 residues. Germline CDR1 is SGHNT and CDR2 is YYREEE (reference sequence). V dropped 2 bases and J dropped 4; count of bases not matched to a gene: 3.

This clone has more than one count but fewer than ten. As DNA, the CDR3 is TGTGCCAGCAGTTTACTCGGTGGGGGAAGAGAGACCCAGTACTTC. Translating gives CASSLLGGGRETQYF. The chain couples TRBV27 to TRBJ2-5; tentatively, D is TRBD1 or TRBD2 (5 bases each). Trimming cost V 2 bases and J 4 bases, with 14 bases left between them. Germline V gene lookup returns CDR1 MNHEY and CDR2 SMNVEV (reference sequence). The CDR3 is 15 amino acids.

The chain recombines TRBV6-5 with TRBJ2-7, with a possible D match to TRBD1 (6 bases). With 7 bases removed from V and 3 bases from J, the gap between germline ends came to 16 bases. This CDR3 is 14 amino acids long. The V gene's germline CDR1 is MNHEY and CDR2 SVGAGI. DNA of the CDR3: TGTGCCAGCAACAATCTAGACAGGAGCTACGAGCAGTACTTC. This sequence encodes CASNNLDRSYEQYF.

The chain couples TRBV7-2 to TRBJ2-7, with 7 bases matching TRBD1. Trimming at V came to 5 bases and at J to 3 bases, leaving 4 bases not matched to a gene. The CDR3 contains 13 residues. The germline gives CDR1 SGHTA, CDR2 FQGNSA. CDR3 DNA sequence: TGTGCCAGCAGCCGTCACAGGGGCTACGAGCAGTACTTC. Amino acids: CASSRHRGYEQYF.

This chain uses TRBV14 with TRBJ2-7; weak D call: TRBD1 (6 bases). CDR1 is SGHDN, CDR2 FVKESK, per germline. Trimming took 0 bases from V and 12 from J, leaving 21 bases between them. The CDR3 loop spans 15 amino acids. CDR3 sequence reads: CASSQDRVRGGHLYF. DNA of the CDR3: TGTGCCAGCAGCCAAGACCGGGTCAGGGGCGGTCATTTGTACTTC.

The chain uses TRBV6-4 and TRBJ1-2, with D perhaps TRBD1 (5 bases). Trimming cost V 0 bases and J 4 bases, with 9 bases left between them. Looked up from germline, CDR1 is MRHNA and CDR2 is SNTAGT. There are 14 residues in the CDR3. In DNA, the CDR3 is TGTGCCAGCAGTGACTCGTGGGGCCTCTATGGCTACACCTTC. The encoded protein is CASSDSWGLYGYTF.